The present TCR beta chain was sequenced within a study of shared clonotypes between healthy human individuals. The data were produced by immunoSEQ multiplex PCR, yet TCRdb's version contains in-frame clones alone and is incomplete. Of over a million clones detected, around 78% appear once; the ten largest clones hold roughly 0.55%. Per the germline V gene, CDR1 is MNHEY and CDR2 is SMNVEV (reference sequence). The CDR3 is 15 residues long. Sequenced input: memory CD4+ T cells from PBMCs. Subset described: CD45RA-negative fraction. V is TRBV27 and J is TRBJ2-5; TRBD1 or TRBD2 may be the D gene (5 bases each). TRBJ2-7 matches the DNA end more closely, so the J call is doubtful. This sequence was found in a man younger than 35 in good health. Some clones in this sample may be carry-over from other donors' samples. The CDR3 reads CASSLGPPSSYEQYF. DNA of the CDR3: TGTGCCAGCAGTTTGGGACCGCCGAGCTCCTACGAGCAGTACTTC.